The 23 T cell receptor beta chains below were found in one sample sequenced in a study of Ad26.COV2.S vaccination and SARS-CoV-2 variants. Specified treatment: some 20 received Ad26.COV2.S at low or high dose, single or two shots; about 5 received placebo; per-sample allocation not given. The samples were gathered on day 63 after the first injection of vaccine or placebo. Profiled with immunoSEQ multiplex PCR; TCRdb holds only in-frame clones, not every one. The sample holds approximately 450,000 clones, 90% seen once. The source material was peripheral blood, sampled in a trial of Ad26.COV2.S vaccine versus placebo. The origin of the receptors is a person aged 18-65 years who received the Ad26.COV2.S COVID-19 vaccine or a placebo.

The chain recombines TRBV5-6 with TRBJ2-7; tentatively, D is TRBD2 (5 bases). Trimming stripped 5 bases from V and 4 bases from J, with 13 bases between. Germline CDR1 reads SGHDT; CDR2 reads YYEEEE. CDR3 length: 13 amino acids. The CDR3 reads CASSTLAQYEQYF. CDR3 DNA: TGTGCCAGCAGTACGCTAGCTCAATACGAGCAGTACTTC.

This clone was recorded only once. The genes are TRBV19 and TRBJ2-7; TRBD2 matches 7 bases. This CDR3 has 14 amino acids. The junction had 6 bases not matched to a gene; V was cut back by 3 bases and J by 4 bases. Germline assignment: CDR1 LNHDA and CDR2 SQIVND (reference sequence). The DNA of the CDR3 is TGTGCCAGTAGTATTGGGGGGGGTGAGTACGAGCAGTACTTC. Residues: CASSIGGGEYEQYF.

This chain joins TRBV25-1 and TRBJ2-7; unclear D gene. The CDR3 sequence is 14 residues long. Trimming took off 5 bases at V and 3 bases at J, with 14 bases between the two ends. The germline V gene encodes CDR1 MGHDK and CDR2 SYGVNS. The CDR3 coding sequence is TGTGCCAGCAGTTATCCGGGTCAACTCTACGAGCAGTACTTC. Its protein is CASSYPGQLYEQYF.

The V gene is TRBV5-1, the J gene TRBJ2-7; tentatively, D is TRBD1 (5 bases). The CDR3 covers 13 residues. Trimming cost V 2 bases and J 6 bases, with 12 bases left between them. Per the germline V gene, CDR1 is SGHRS and CDR2 is YFSETQ. Here the CDR3 DNA reads TGCGCCAGCAGCTTTGGCCAGGGTGGCGAGCAGTACTTC. Translation gives CASSFGQGGEQYF.

The genes are TRBV7-9 and TRBJ1-1; D is unresolved. The CDR3 covers 15 residues. V was shortened by 1 base and J by 1 base, with 10 bases between the two germline ends. Germline loops: CDR1 SEHNR, CDR2 FQNEAQ (reference sequence). Written as DNA, the CDR3 is TGTGCCAGCAGCTTAGTAGGCCGGTCGAACACTGAAGCTTTCTTT. Protein product: CASSLVGRSNTEAFF. Drawing the rest from reference TRBV7-9 and TRBJ1-1, the complete variable domain is DTGVSQNPRHKITKRGQNVTFRCDPISEHNRLYWYRQTLGQGPEFLTYFQNEAQLEKSRLLSDRFSAERPKGSFSTLEIQRTEQGDSAMYLCASSLVGRSNTEAFFGQGTRLTVV.

The V gene is TRBV10-2, the J gene TRBJ1-5; unclear D gene. Germline values: CDR1 WSHSY, CDR2 SAAADI. The CDR3 contains 14 residues. V was shortened by 0 bases and J by 7 bases, with 10 bases between the two germline ends. For the CDR3, the DNA is TGCGCCAGCAGTGAGTCTCCGATAGGGCAGCCCCAGCATTTT. Protein: CASSESPIGQPQHF.

The chain couples TRBV7-9 to TRBJ2-2; D is unresolved. V dropped 6 bases and J dropped 4 bases, with 12 bases sitting between them. CDR3 length: 14 residues. Looked up from germline, CDR1 is SEHNR and CDR2 is FQNEAQ (reference sequence). The CDR3 spells CASRNIRGTGELFF. The CDR3 nucleotides read TGTGCCAGCAGGAATATACGAGGCACCGGGGAGCTGTTTTTT.

The chain couples TRBV19 to TRBJ1-1; maybe TRBD1 (6 bases). There are 14 residues in the CDR3. V shed 4 bases and J shed 0 bases, with 9 bases lying between them. CDR1 is LNHDA, CDR2 SQIVND, per germline (reference sequence). CDR3 sequence reads: CASSKGQVNTEAFF. The CDR3 bases are TGTGCCAGTAGTAAGGGACAAGTGAACACTGAAGCTTTCTTT.

This clone was counted a single time. V is TRBV2 and J is TRBJ1-2, with D hard to call. The CDR3 contains 13 residues. The V and J ends lost 1 base and 4 bases respectively, with 7 bases between them. In germline, CDR1 is SNHLY, CDR2 FYNNEI. In DNA, the CDR3 is TGTGCCAGCAGTGAAGACGGATTCTATGGCTACACCTTC. It encodes CASSEDGFYGYTF.

V usage is TRBV28 and J usage is TRBJ2-5; TRBD1 might be the D (6 bases). V gave up 10 bases and J gave up 2 bases, with 20 bases separating them. Germline V gives CDR1 MDHEN, CDR2 SYDVKM. The CDR3 consists of 15 residues. CDR3 sequence: CATSSLFTGQETQYF. The CDR3 nucleotides are TGTGCCACCTCGAGTTTGTTTACAGGGCAAGAGACCCAGTACTTC. Using reference TRBV28 and TRBJ2-5 for the parts outside the CDR3, the full variable domain is DVKVTQSSRYLVKRTGEKVFLECVQDMDHENMFWYRQDPGLGLRLIYFSYDVKMKEKGDIPEGYSVSREKKERFSLILESASTNQTSMYLCATSSLFTGQETQYFGPGTRLLVL.

Only a few counts were recorded for this clone. The rearrangement uses TRBV15 and TRBJ2-6; a weak D match, TRBD1 (5 bases). CDR3 length equals 15 residues. Germline V gene lookup returns CDR1 LNHNV and CDR2 YYDKDF (reference sequence). Trimming removed 5 bases at V and 0 bases at J, with 8 bases between. CDR3 coding DNA: TGTGCCACCAGCCCTGACAGCTCTGGGGCCAACGTCCTGACTTTC. This gives the protein CATSPDSSGANVLTF.

This clone appeared a single time. This chain joins TRBV9 and TRBJ2-2, with 11 nucleotides matching TRBD2. The CDR3 covers 18 residues. Germline V CDR1 and CDR2: SGDLS, YYNGEE. The V and J ends lost 3 bases and 4 bases, in that order; junction bases with no gene match: 11. The CDR3: CASSDRTSGPSSTGELFF. Here the CDR3 DNA reads TGTGCCAGCAGCGATCGGACTAGCGGGCCCTCGAGCACCGGGGAGCTGTTTTTT.

To note about this clone: Other DNA sequences of this sample code for an identical CDR3. The gene calls are TRBV27 and TRBJ2-1; D uncertain. The CDR3 contains 13 residues. Trimming took 3 bases from V and 3 from J, leaving 6 bases between them. Germline V lookup: CDR1 MNHEY, CDR2 SMNVEV (reference sequence). CDR3 in amino acids: CASSFGVYNEQFF. Here the CDR3 DNA reads TGTGCCAGCAGTTTTGGAGTCTACAATGAGCAGTTCTTC.

The rearrangement uses TRBV2 and TRBJ2-2; the match to TRBD2 covers 9 bases. The V and J ends lost 3 bases and 1 base, in that order; junction bases with no gene match: 6. Germline V CDR1 and CDR2: SNHLY, FYNNEI. The CDR3 is 17 residues long. CDR3: CASSDHSSGMNTGELFF. Here the CDR3 DNA reads TGTGCCAGCAGTGATCACTCTAGCGGGATGAACACCGGGGAGCTGTTTTTT.

The V gene is TRBV15, the J gene TRBJ2-3; D gene ambiguous. Germline loops: CDR1 LNHNV, CDR2 YYDKDF (reference sequence). This CDR3 is 15 amino acids long. With 0 bases removed from V and 6 bases from J, the gap between germline ends came to 13 bases. As DNA, the CDR3 is TGTGCCACCAGCAGAGAGGGGTCAACGAGCGATACGCAGTATTTT. This gives the protein CATSREGSTSDTQYF.

This clone was detected once. This chain connects TRBV12-3 or TRBV12-4 to TRBJ1-5; D ambiguous. Trimming took off 1 base at V and 11 bases at J, with 12 bases between the two ends. The CDR3 loop spans 13 amino acids. Written as DNA, the CDR3 is TGTGCCAGCAGTTTAGAGGCAGGCCGGGCCCAGCATTTT. It is translated as CASSLEAGRAQHF.

The rearrangement joins TRBV7-2 to TRBJ1-3; 7 bases line up with TRBD1. CDR3 length: 15 residues. Germline CDR1 SGHTA, CDR2 FQGNSA. The trim removed 5 bases at V and 2 bases at J, leaving 6 bases unmatched. CDR3 nucleotide sequence: TGTGCCAGCAGCCCTACAGGGGCTCCTGGAAACACCATATATTTT. Translating it yields CASSPTGAPGNTIYF. Variable domain in full (rest from reference TRBV7-2 and TRBJ1-3): GAGVSQSPSNKVTEKGKDVELRCDPISGHTALYWYRQSLGQGLEFLIYFQGNSAPDKSGLPSDRFSAERTGGSVSTLTIQRTQQEDSAVYLCASSPTGAPGNTIYFGEGSWLTVV.

With respect to this clone: A much bigger clone sits one base away, suggesting this may be a read error. The rearrangement uses TRBV4-3 and TRBJ2-7; 11 bases fit TRBD2. The CDR3 contains 16 residues. V gave up 1 base and J gave up 0 bases; unmatched junction bases: 2. Germline CDR1 reads LGHNA; CDR2 reads YSLEER. CDR3 sequence reads: CASSQGLAGGSYEQYF. The DNA for the CDR3 is TGCGCCAGCAGCCAAGGTCTAGCGGGAGGCTCCTACGAGCAGTACTTC.

This chain links TRBV6-5 with TRBJ1-1; D may be TRBD1 (6 bases). Germline assignment: CDR1 MNHEY and CDR2 SVGAGI. The V gene lost 0 bases and the J gene lost 10 bases, with 12 bases spanning the gap. The CDR3 runs to 13 residues. CDR3 coding DNA: TGTGCCAGCAGTTACTCGAGGACAGCTCGAGCTTTCTTT. Its protein is CASSYSRTARAFF.

As regards this clone: The identical CDR3 is also encoded by other nucleotide sequences in the sample. The chain links TRBV6-2 or TRBV6-3 to TRBJ2-7; D gene ambiguous. Deletions cut 3 bases from V and 0 bases from J, with 6 bases between. Germline V gives CDR1 MNHEY, CDR2 SVGEGT. There are 13 residues in the CDR3. CDR3 amino acids: CASSYPGSYEQYF. The DNA for the CDR3 is TGTGCCAGCAGTTATCCGGGCTCCTACGAGCAGTACTTC.

This chain connects TRBV27 to TRBJ2-7; tentatively, D is TRBD2 (6 bases). Germline V lookup: CDR1 MNHEY, CDR2 SMNVEV (reference sequence). V was shortened by 7 bases and J by 1 base, with 26 bases between the two germline ends. This CDR3 has 18 residues. The CDR3, as DNA: TGTGCCAGCACCGTCCGGGACTTTCCTTCACGAGGGTCCTACGAGCAGTACTTC. Its translation is CASTVRDFPSRGSYEQYF.

The CDR3 is CASSLTGTSVNEQYF. The CDR3 bases are TGTGCCAGCAGCCTGACCGGGACTAGCGTTAACGAGCAGTACTTC. J is TRBJ2-7 and V is TRBV7-3; 10 bases are shared with TRBD2. This CDR3 is 15 amino acids long. CDR1 and CDR2 (germline): SGHTA, FQGTGA. V trimming: 5 bases; J trimming: 5 bases; junction bases outside the gene matches: 9. Supplemented by reference TRBV7-3 and TRBJ2-7, the full variable domain reads GAGVSQTPSNKVTEKGKYVELRCDPISGHTALYWYRQSLGQGPEFLIYFQGTGAADDSGLPNDRFFAVRPEGSVSTLKIQRTERGDSAVYLCASSLTGTSVNEQYFGPGTRLTVT.

This clone was seen once. The chain uses TRBV2 and TRBJ2-2, with 7 bases that match TRBD2. Germline loops: CDR1 SNHLY, CDR2 FYNNEI. This CDR3 has 14 amino acids. V lost 6 bases and J lost 1; bases outside the gene matches: 2. The DNA for the CDR3 is TGTGCCAGCAGAGAGCGGGAGAACACCGGGGAGCTGTTTTTT. Protein: CASRERENTGELFF.